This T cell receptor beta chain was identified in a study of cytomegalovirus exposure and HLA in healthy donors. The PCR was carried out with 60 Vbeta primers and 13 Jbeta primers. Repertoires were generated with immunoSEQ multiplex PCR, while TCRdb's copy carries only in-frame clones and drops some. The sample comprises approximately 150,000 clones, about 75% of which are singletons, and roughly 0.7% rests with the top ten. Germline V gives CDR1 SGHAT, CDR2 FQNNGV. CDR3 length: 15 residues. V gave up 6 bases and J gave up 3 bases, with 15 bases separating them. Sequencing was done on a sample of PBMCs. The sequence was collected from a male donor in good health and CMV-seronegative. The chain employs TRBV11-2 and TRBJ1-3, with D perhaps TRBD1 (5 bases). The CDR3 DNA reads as TGTGCCAGCAGGTCTTGGGGGGGAATTGGAAACACCATATATTTT. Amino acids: CASRSWGGIGNTIYF.